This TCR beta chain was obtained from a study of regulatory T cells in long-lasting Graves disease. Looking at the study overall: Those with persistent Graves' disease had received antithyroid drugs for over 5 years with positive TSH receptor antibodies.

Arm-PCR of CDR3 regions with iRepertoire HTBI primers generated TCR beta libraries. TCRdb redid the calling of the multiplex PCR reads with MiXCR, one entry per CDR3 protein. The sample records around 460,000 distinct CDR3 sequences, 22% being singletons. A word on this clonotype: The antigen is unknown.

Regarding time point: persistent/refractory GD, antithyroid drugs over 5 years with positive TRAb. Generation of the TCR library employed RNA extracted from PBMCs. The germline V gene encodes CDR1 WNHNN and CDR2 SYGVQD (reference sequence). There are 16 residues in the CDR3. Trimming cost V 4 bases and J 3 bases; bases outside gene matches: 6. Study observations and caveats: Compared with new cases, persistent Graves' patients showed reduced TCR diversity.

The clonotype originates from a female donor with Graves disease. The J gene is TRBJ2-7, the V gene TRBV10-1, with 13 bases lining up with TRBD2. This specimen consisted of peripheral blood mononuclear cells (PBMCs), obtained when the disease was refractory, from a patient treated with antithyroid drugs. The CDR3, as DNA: TGCGCCAGCAGTGTACTAGCGGGGGGGAAAAGCTACGAGCAGTACTTC. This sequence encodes CASSVLAGGKSYEQYF.